These 4 T cell receptor beta chains were sequenced from one sample in a study of cytomegalovirus exposure and HLA in healthy donors. Both 60 Vbeta primers and 13 Jbeta primers went into the PCR. Some clones are missing from TCRdb's copy, which holds only in-frame ones; the method was immunoSEQ multiplex PCR. The data hold 120,000 or so clones, with about 80% observed a single time. The sample taken for sequencing was PBMCs. The receptors stem from a woman between 40 and 50 years old in good health and CMV-seropositive.

The rearrangement links TRBV15 to TRBJ2-5; no clear D gene. The CDR3 is 15 residues long. V lost 1 base and J 2 bases, leaving 11 bases between the germline ends. Germline assignment: CDR1 LNHNV and CDR2 YYDKDF (reference sequence). The CDR3 region has the DNA TGTGCCACCAGCAGAGCCCAGGTCCGTCAAGAGACCCAGTACTTC. As protein: CATSRAQVRQETQYF.

V and J are TRBV29-1 and TRBJ1-1; D is unresolved. This CDR3 is built from 13 residues. The V gene's germline CDR1 is SQVTM and CDR2 ANQGSEA. Trimming pared 7 bases from V and 0 bases from J, leaving 12 bases between. In DNA form, the CDR3 reads TGCAGCGCGACACCCTCGATGAACACTGAAGCTTTCTTT. It encodes CSATPSMNTEAFF.

J is TRBJ1-1 and V is TRBV5-4; maybe TRBD1 (5 bases). Trimming removed 3 bases at V and 7 bases at J, with 16 bases between. CDR1 is SGHNT, CDR2 YYREEE, per germline (reference sequence). This CDR3 is 14 amino acids long. The CDR3 DNA reads TGTGCCAGCAGCTGGGGGGGGTTAAGGGATGAAGCTTTCTTT. This translates into CASSWGGLRDEAFF.

The DNA for the CDR3 is TGTGCCATCAGTGAAGGGAGCCTCGAAGGCCCGCAGTATTTT. It codes for CAISEGSLEGPQYF. This rearrangement joins TRBV10-3 to TRBJ2-3; the D gene is possibly TRBD2 (5 bases). CDR1 ENHRY and CDR2 SYGVKD come from the germline V gene. This CDR3 contains 14 residues. V lost 3 bases and J 10 bases, leaving 17 bases between the germline ends.